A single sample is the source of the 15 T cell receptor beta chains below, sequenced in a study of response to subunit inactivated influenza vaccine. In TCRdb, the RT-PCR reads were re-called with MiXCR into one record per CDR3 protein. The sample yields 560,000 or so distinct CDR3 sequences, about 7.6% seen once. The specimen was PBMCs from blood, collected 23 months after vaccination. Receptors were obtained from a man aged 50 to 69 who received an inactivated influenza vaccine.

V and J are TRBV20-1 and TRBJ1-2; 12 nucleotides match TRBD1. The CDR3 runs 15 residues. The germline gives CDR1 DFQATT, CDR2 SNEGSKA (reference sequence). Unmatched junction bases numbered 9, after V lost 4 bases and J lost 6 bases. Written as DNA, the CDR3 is TGCAGTGCTACCTCTTGGGGGACAGGGGGCGATGGCTACACCTTC. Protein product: CSATSWGTGGDGYTF.

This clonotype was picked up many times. The CDR3 here is CASSLATSQPQHF. The CDR3 DNA is TGTGCCAGCAGCTTAGCGACGAGTCAGCCCCAGCATTTT. This chain connects TRBV7-2 to TRBJ1-5; D not resolved. V was shortened by 0 bases and J by 6 bases, with 6 bases between the two germline ends. This CDR3 is 13 amino acids long. Germline V gene data show CDR1 as SGHTA and CDR2 as FQGNSA.

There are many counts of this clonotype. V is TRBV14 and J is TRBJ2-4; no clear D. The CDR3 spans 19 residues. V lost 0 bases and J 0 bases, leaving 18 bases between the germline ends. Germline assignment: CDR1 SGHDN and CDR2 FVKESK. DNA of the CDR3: TGTGCCAGCAGCCAAGACAGGTTGGAGCCCTATCTAGCCAAAAACATTCAGTACTTC. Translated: CASSQDRLEPYLAKNIQYF.

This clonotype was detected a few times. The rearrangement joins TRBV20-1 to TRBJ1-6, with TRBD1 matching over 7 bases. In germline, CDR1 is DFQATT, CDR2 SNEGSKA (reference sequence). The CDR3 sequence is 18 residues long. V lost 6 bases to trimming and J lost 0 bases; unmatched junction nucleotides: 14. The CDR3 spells CSAQFSDRPSSYNSPLHF. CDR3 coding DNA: TGCAGTGCCCAATTTTCGGACAGGCCAAGCTCCTATAATTCACCCCTCCACTTT.

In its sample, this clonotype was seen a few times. The CDR3 reads CSVERGPRGTEAFF. CDR3 nucleotides: TGCAGCGTTGAAAGGGGGCCGAGAGGGACTGAAGCTTTCTTT. The gene calls are TRBV29-1 and TRBJ1-1; 7 bases match TRBD1. CDR3 size: 14 residues. Germline loops: CDR1 SQVTM, CDR2 ANQGSEA. Trimming at V came to 2 bases and at J to 5 bases, leaving 8 bases not matched to a gene.

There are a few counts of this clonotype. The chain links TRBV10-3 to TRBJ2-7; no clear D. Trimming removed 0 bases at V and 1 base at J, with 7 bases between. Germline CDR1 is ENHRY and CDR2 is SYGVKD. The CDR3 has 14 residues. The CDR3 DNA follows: TGTGCCATCAGTGAGTCCACAAAGTCCTACGAGCAGTACTTC. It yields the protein CAISESTKSYEQYF.

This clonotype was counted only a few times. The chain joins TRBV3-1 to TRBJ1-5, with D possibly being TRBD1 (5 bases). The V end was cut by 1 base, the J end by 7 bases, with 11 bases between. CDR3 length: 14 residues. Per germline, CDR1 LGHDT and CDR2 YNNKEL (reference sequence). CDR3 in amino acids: CASSQGRGGQPQHF. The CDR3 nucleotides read TGTGCCAGCAGCCAAGGTAGGGGAGGCCAGCCCCAGCATTTT.

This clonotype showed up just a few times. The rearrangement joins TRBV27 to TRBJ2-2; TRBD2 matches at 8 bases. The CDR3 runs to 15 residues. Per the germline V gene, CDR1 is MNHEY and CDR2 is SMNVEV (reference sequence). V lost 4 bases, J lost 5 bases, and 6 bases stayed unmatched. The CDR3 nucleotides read TGTGCCAGCAGTTCCGGGACTAGGGGGACCGGGGAGCTGTTTTTT. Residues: CASSSGTRGTGELFF.

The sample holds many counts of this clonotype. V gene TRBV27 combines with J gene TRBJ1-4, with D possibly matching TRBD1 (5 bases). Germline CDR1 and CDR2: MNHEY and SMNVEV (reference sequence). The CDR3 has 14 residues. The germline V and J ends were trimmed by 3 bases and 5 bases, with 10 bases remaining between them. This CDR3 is CASSFRGRNEKLFF. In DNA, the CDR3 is TGTGCCAGCAGTTTTCGGGGACGGAATGAAAAACTGTTTTTT.

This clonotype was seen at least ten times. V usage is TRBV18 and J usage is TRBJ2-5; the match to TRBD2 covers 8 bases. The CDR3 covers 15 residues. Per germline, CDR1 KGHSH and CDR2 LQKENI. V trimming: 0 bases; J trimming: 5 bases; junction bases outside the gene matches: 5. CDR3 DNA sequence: TGTGCCAGCTCACCACCGGCGGGGGGTCGGGAGACCCAGTACTTC. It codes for CASSPPAGGRETQYF. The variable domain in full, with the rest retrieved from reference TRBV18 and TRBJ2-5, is NAGVMQNPRHLVRRRGQEARLRCSPMKGHSHVYWYRQLPEEGLKFMVYLQKENIIDESGMPKERFSAEFPKEGPSILRIQQVVRGDSAAYFCASSPPAGGRETQYFGPGTRLLVL.

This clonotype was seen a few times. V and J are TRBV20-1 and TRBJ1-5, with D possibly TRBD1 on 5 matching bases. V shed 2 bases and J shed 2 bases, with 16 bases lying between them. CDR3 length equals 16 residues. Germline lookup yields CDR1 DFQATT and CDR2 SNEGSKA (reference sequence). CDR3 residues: CSARIQAGPGNQPQHF. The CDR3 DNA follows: TGCAGTGCTAGAATCCAGGCAGGGCCAGGCAATCAGCCCCAGCATTTT.

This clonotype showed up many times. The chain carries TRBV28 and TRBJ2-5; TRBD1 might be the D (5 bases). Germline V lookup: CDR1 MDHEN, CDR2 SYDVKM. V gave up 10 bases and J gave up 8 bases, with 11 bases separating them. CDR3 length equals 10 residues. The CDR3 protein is CATGAATQYF. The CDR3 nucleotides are TGTGCCACTGGGGCGGCAACCCAGTACTTC. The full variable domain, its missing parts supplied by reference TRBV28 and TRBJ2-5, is DVKVTQSSRYLVKRTGEKVFLECVQDMDHENMFWYRQDPGLGLRLIYFSYDVKMKEKGDIPEGYSVSREKKERFSLILESASTNQTSMYLCATGAATQYFGPGTRLLVL.

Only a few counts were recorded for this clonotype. The CDR3 sequence is CASSRLLGGYNEQFF. The CDR3 coding sequence is TGTGCCAGCAGCCGACTCTTAGGGGGGTACAATGAGCAGTTCTTC. The V gene is TRBV5-6, the J gene TRBJ2-1; TRBD1 or TRBD2 may be the D gene (6 bases each). This CDR3 is built from 15 residues. Germline V gives CDR1 SGHDT, CDR2 YYEEEE. The ends were cut back, 4 bases at V and 4 bases at J, with 15 bases in the middle.

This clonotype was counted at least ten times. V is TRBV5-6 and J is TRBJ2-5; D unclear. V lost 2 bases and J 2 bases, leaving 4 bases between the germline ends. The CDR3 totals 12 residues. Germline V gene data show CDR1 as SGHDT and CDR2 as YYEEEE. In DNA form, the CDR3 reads TGTGCCAGCAGCTTACAACAAGAGACCCAGTACTTC. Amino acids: CASSLQQETQYF. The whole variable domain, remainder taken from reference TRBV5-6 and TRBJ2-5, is DAGVTQSPTHLIKTRGQQVTLRCSPKSGHDTVSWYQQALGQGPQFIFQYYEEEERQRGNFPDRFSGHQFPNYSSELNVNALLLGDSALYLCASSLQQETQYFGPGTRLLVL.

The CDR3 nucleotides read TGTGCCAGCAGTTACTTCCGACAGGGGCCTTCTAGCACAGATACGCAGTATTTT. This gives the protein CASSYFRQGPSSTDTQYF. The chain links TRBV6-2 or TRBV6-3 to TRBJ2-3; 8 nucleotides agree with TRBD1. The CDR3 is 18 residues long. Unmatched junction bases numbered 9, after V lost 1 base and J lost 0 bases. CDR1 and CDR2 from the germline V gene are MNHEY and SVGEGT.